Presented here are 32 T cell receptor beta chains from one specimen sequenced in a study of PD-1 blockade in classical Hodgkin lymphoma. Sequencing used immunoSEQ multiplex PCR; TCRdb keeps in-frame clones, though not all of them. The sample has 13,000 or so clones; roughly 83% are singletons. Noted time point: cycle 4 day 1 (C4D1), after 6 weeks of nivolumab. Every patient had relapsed following autologous stem cell transplantation, and cohorts differed in brentuximab vedotin exposure. CD4+ T cells were purified from thawed PBMCs by negative selection. The sequenced sample was CD4+ T cells from blood, obtained before the fourth cycle of nivolumab. Source of these receptors: a human donor with classical Hodgkin lymphoma.

This chain links TRBV6-6 with TRBJ1-1; a possible D gene is TRBD1 (6 bases). The CDR3 is 13 residues long. Germline-derived CDR1 and CDR2 are MNHNY and SVGAGI (reference sequence). Between the trimmed V and J ends, which lost 3 bases and 4 bases, there was a span of 9 bases. The CDR3 sequence is CASSYWGPTEAFF. CDR3 sequence (DNA): TGTGCCAGCAGTTATTGGGGGCCCACTGAAGCTTTCTTT.

V is TRBV6-6 and J is TRBJ2-1; TRBD1 agrees at 8 bases. The ends lost 6 bases at V and 15 bases at J; junction bases unmatched: 10. CDR3 length: 12 amino acids. Germline V gene lookup returns CDR1 MNHNY and CDR2 SVGAGI (reference sequence). This CDR3 reads CASRLSDREMFF. The CDR3 DNA reads as TGTGCCAGCAGACTCTCGGACAGGGAAATGTTCTTC.

The chain links TRBV28 to TRBJ2-1; no reliable D call. Germline V gene lookup returns CDR1 MDHEN and CDR2 SYDVKM. The CDR3 is 12 residues long. Trimming stripped 7 bases from V and 2 bases from J, with 6 bases between. The CDR3 reads CASISPYNEQFF. The CDR3 DNA reads as TGTGCCAGCATCTCCCCCTACAATGAGCAGTTCTTC.

J is TRBJ2-7 and V is TRBV28, with D possibly called TRBD1 or TRBD2 (5 bases each). This CDR3 contains 15 residues. Trimming removed 5 bases from V and 2 bases from J, with 16 bases in between. The germline gives CDR1 MDHEN, CDR2 SYDVKM. The CDR3 DNA sequence: TGTGCCAGCAGTCCCCAAGGGACCCTAGCCTACGAGCAGTACTTC. Protein sequence: CASSPQGTLAYEQYF.

The chain links TRBV18 to TRBJ2-5; D possibly corresponds to TRBD1 (5 bases). Germline V gene lookup returns CDR1 KGHSH and CDR2 LQKENI. This CDR3 is built from 13 residues. Trimming took off 8 bases at V and 5 bases at J, with 15 bases between the two ends. The CDR3 DNA is TGTGCCAGCCACGGGCCAGGGAAGGAGACCCAGTACTTC. It translates to CASHGPGKETQYF.

The chain employs TRBV19 and TRBJ2-7; D ambiguous. The CDR3 is 13 residues long. Germline CDR1 reads LNHDA; CDR2 reads SQIVND (reference sequence). The V end lost 0 bases, the J end lost 4 bases, and 7 bases lay between the germline ends. The CDR3 DNA is TGTGCCAGTAGTATAGAAACTACATACGAGCAGTACTTC. It yields the protein CASSIETTYEQYF.

J is TRBJ1-1 and V is TRBV6-5, with 8 bases that match TRBD1. V lost 7 bases and J lost 1; bases outside the gene matches: 5. CDR3 length: 14 amino acids. Germline CDR1 and CDR2: MNHEY and SVGAGI. The CDR3 reads CASNIGTGNTEAFF. The CDR3, as DNA: TGTGCCAGCAATATAGGGACAGGGAACACTGAAGCTTTCTTT.

The chain is built from TRBV2 and TRBJ1-5, with a possible D match to TRBD1 (6 bases). Germline V CDR1 and CDR2: SNHLY, FYNNEI. The CDR3 contains 14 residues. Deletions cut 6 bases from V and 3 bases from J, with 12 bases between. The CDR3 DNA sequence: TGTGCCAGCAGGCTCCAGGGGACCAATCAGCCCCAGCATTTT. Translation gives CASRLQGTNQPQHF.

V is TRBV5-1 and J is TRBJ2-5; 8 nucleotides match TRBD2. Germline CDR1 SGHRS, CDR2 YFSETQ. With V trimmed by 0 bases and J by 5 bases, 6 bases remained unmatched. This CDR3 spans 15 amino acids. CDR3 in amino acids: CASSLGSGNLETQYF. Here the CDR3 DNA reads TGCGCCAGCAGCTTGGGTAGCGGGAATTTGGAGACCCAGTACTTC. Full variable domain (rest looked up from reference TRBV5-1 and TRBJ2-5): KAGVTQTPRYLIKTRGQQVTLSCSPISGHRSVSWYQQTPGQGLQFLFEYFSETQRNKGNFPGRFSGRQFSNSRSEMNVSTLELGDSALYLCASSLGSGNLETQYFGPGTRLLVL.

The rearrangement links TRBV9 to TRBJ2-6; D tentatively fits TRBD1 or TRBD2 (5 bases each). The V and J ends lost 4 bases and 1 base respectively, with 21 bases between them. Germline V gives CDR1 SGDLS, CDR2 YYNGEE. CDR3 size: 19 residues. In nucleotides, the CDR3 is TGTGCCAGCAGCTCGAGGAGAGGGACCGTAGTATCTGGGGCCAACGTCCTGACTTTC. This sequence encodes CASSSRRGTVVSGANVLTF. The full variable domain, rest sourced from reference TRBV9 and TRBJ2-6, is DSGVTQTPKHLITATGQRVTLRCSPRSGDLSVYWYQQSLDQGLQFLIQYYNGEERAKGNILERFSAQQFPDLHSELNLSSLELGDSALYFCASSSRRGTVVSGANVLTFGAGSRLTVL.

The rearrangement joins TRBV29-1 to TRBJ1-3, with D possibly TRBD1 on 5 matching bases. Germline CDR1 SQVTM, CDR2 ANQGSEA. V shed 3 bases and J shed 0 bases, with 15 bases lying between them. This CDR3 region has 16 residues. The CDR3 reads CSVEGVPSFSGNTIYF. The CDR3 DNA reads TGCAGCGTTGAGGGGGTTCCATCTTTCTCTGGAAACACCATATATTTT.

This sequence joins TRBV7-9 and TRBJ2-5, with a possible D match to TRBD2 (5 bases). Germline V gene sequence: CDR1 SEHNR, CDR2 FQNEAQ (reference sequence). The CDR3 contains 14 residues. Trimming removed 0 bases at V and 5 bases at J, with 10 bases between. The CDR3 is CASSLARVWETQYF. CDR3 DNA: TGTGCCAGCAGCTTAGCGAGGGTGTGGGAGACCCAGTACTTC.

This clone appeared a few times. The rearrangement links TRBV7-6 to TRBJ1-6; D gene ambiguous. Between the trimmed V and J ends, which lost 6 bases and 3 bases, there was a span of 15 bases. CDR3 length: 16 residues. Germline-derived CDR1 and CDR2 are SGHVS and FNYEAQ. The CDR3: CASRSPIRDYNSPLHF. The CDR3 coding sequence is TGTGCCAGCAGATCCCCAATCCGGGACTATAATTCACCCCTCCACTTT.

The rearrangement links TRBV6-5 to TRBJ2-5; D not resolved. The V end was cut by 5 bases, the J end by 5 bases, with 6 bases between. Germline V gene data show CDR1 as MNHEY and CDR2 as SVGAGI. This CDR3 spans 11 amino acids. The CDR3 region has the DNA TGTGCCAGCAGTAGCTGGGAGACCCAGTACTTC. It encodes CASSSWETQYF.

V usage is TRBV25-1 and J usage is TRBJ1-3; TRBD1 is a possible D gene (5 bases). The CDR3 loop spans 15 amino acids. Trimming pared 1 base from V and 2 bases from J, leaving 9 bases between. CDR1 is MGHDK, CDR2 SYGVNS, per germline. The CDR3 here is CASSEWQGAGNTIYF. CDR3 DNA: TGTGCCAGCAGTGAATGGCAGGGAGCTGGAAACACCATATATTTT.

The chain uses TRBV19 and TRBJ1-2, with TRBD1 matching over 9 bases. V was pared by 5 bases and J by 4 bases, with 8 bases of the junction left unmatched. Germline V gives CDR1 LNHDA, CDR2 SQIVND (reference sequence). CDR3 length equals 15 residues. The chain's CDR3 is CASSLTGGLAYGYTF. The CDR3 DNA is TGTGCCAGTAGTTTAACAGGGGGCCTTGCCTATGGCTACACCTTC.

The chain joins TRBV7-9 to TRBJ1-3, with no clear D. The CDR3 is 17 amino acids. CDR1 and CDR2 (germline): SEHNR, FQNEAQ (reference sequence). The V and J ends lost 2 bases and 0 bases respectively, with 14 bases between them. DNA for the CDR3: TGTGCCAGCAGCTTAAGTGGTCAGGTCTCCTCTGGAAACACCATATATTTT. Protein sequence: CASSLSGQVSSGNTIYF.

This chain connects TRBV5-5 to TRBJ2-7; D possibly uses TRBD1 or TRBD2 (5 bases each). Between the trimmed V and J ends, which lost 2 bases and 6 bases, there was a span of 9 bases. This CDR3 has 12 residues. Germline V gene data show CDR1 as SGHKS and CDR2 as YYEKEE (reference sequence). CDR3 sequence: CASSLGEFEQYF. CDR3 nucleotides: TGTGCCAGCAGCTTAGGGGAGTTCGAGCAGTACTTC.

The rearrangement uses TRBV6-5 and TRBJ1-5, with 7 bases fitting TRBD1. The CDR3 is 13 amino acids. From germline, CDR1 is MNHEY and CDR2 SVGAGI. With V trimmed by 5 bases and J by 7 bases, 5 bases remained unmatched. The DNA of the CDR3 is TGTGCCAGCAGTACAGGGGTCGAACAGCCCCAGCATTTT. Its protein product is CASSTGVEQPQHF.

This chain links TRBV30 with TRBJ2-1, with D tentatively TRBD2 (6 bases). The CDR3 extends over 14 amino acids. The germline V gene has CDR1 GTSNPN and CDR2 SVGIG (reference sequence). V lost 3 bases and J 0 bases, leaving 9 bases between the germline ends. The CDR3, as DNA: TGTGCCTGGAGGGAGGGGAGCTCCTACAATGAGCAGTTCTTC. Its translation: CAWREGSSYNEQFF.

V is TRBV2 and J is TRBJ1-1; no firm D call. From germline, CDR1 is SNHLY and CDR2 FYNNEI. The CDR3 extends over 12 amino acids. V lost 1 base and J 6 bases, leaving 6 bases between the germline ends. CDR3 nucleotide sequence: TGTGCCAGCAGTGAAGGAGGGTCTGAAGCTTTCTTT. Protein: CASSEGGSEAFF. Using reference TRBV2 and TRBJ1-1 for the parts outside the CDR3, the full variable domain is EPEVTQTPSHQVTQMGQEVILRCVPISNHLYFYWYRQILGQKVEFLVSFYNNEISEKSEIFDDQFSVERPDGSNFTLKIRSTKLEDSAMYFCASSEGGSEAFFGQGTRLTVV.

The CDR3 region is CASSRQGTSYEQYF. In DNA form, the CDR3 reads TGTGCCAGTAGTCGGCAGGGAACCTCCTACGAGCAGTACTTC. The rearrangement uses TRBV19 and TRBJ2-7; possibly TRBD1 for D (5 bases). CDR1 and CDR2 from the germline V gene are LNHDA and SQIVND (reference sequence). There are 14 residues in the CDR3. V was trimmed by 5 bases and J by 0 bases, leaving 11 bases between them.

This clone was recorded only once. The chain links TRBV7-2 to TRBJ2-3, with 10 bases that match TRBD1. Germline V gives CDR1 SGHTA, CDR2 FQGNSA. The CDR3 contains 15 residues. Losses at the gene ends were 1 base for V and 6 bases for J; bases not matched to a gene: 4. CDR3 sequence reads: CASSLVTGGADTQYF. CDR3 DNA: TGTGCCAGCAGCTTAGTGACAGGGGGCGCGGATACGCAGTATTTT.

A single count supports this clone. The rearrangement links TRBV20-1 to TRBJ2-7; possibly TRBD1 or TRBD2 for D (5 bases each). The CDR3 loop spans 10 amino acids. Germline-derived CDR1 and CDR2 are DFQATT and SNEGSKA (reference sequence). V lost 7 bases to trimming and J lost 2 bases, with 6 bases between them. CDR3 region: CSVGAYEQYF. The CDR3 DNA follows: TGCAGTGTGGGGGCCTACGAGCAGTACTTC.

V gene TRBV5-1 combines with J gene TRBJ2-5; 11 bases line up with TRBD2. This CDR3 comprises 14 residues. Germline assignment: CDR1 SGHRS and CDR2 YFSETQ. Trimming cost V 4 bases and J 2 bases; bases outside gene matches: 1. The CDR3 bases are TGCGCCAGCAGCCTAGCGGGGGGTCAAGAGACCCAGTACTTC. This sequence encodes CASSLAGGQETQYF.

The V gene is TRBV5-4, the J gene TRBJ2-1; the D is unclear. This CDR3 contains 13 residues. CDR1 SGHNT and CDR2 YYREEE come from the germline V gene (reference sequence). V lost 7 bases to trimming and J lost 8 bases, with 16 bases between them. The DNA for the CDR3 is TGTGCCAGCTCAAGGGTAGAGTCCCATGAGCAGTTCTTC. Translated: CASSRVESHEQFF.

V usage is TRBV27 and J usage is TRBJ2-7; TRBD1 might be the D (6 bases). This CDR3 comprises 15 residues. The V gene lost 5 bases and the J gene lost 3 bases, with 17 bases spanning the gap. Germline-derived CDR1 and CDR2 are MNHEY and SMNVEV (reference sequence). The CDR3: CASSLTGQWSYEQYF. The CDR3 DNA follows: TGTGCCAGCAGTCTAACAGGGCAGTGGAGCTACGAGCAGTACTTC.

V is TRBV11-2 and J is TRBJ1-1, with no clear D. The CDR3 has 16 amino acids. V was trimmed by 2 bases and J by 0 bases, leaving 13 bases between them. The germline gives CDR1 SGHAT, CDR2 FQNNGV. The CDR3 sequence: CASSLLPGPMNTEAFF. The CDR3 nucleotides read TGTGCCAGCAGCTTATTGCCCGGGCCTATGAACACTGAAGCTTTCTTT.

A few counts support this clone. The V and J genes are TRBV11-3 and TRBJ2-7; tentatively, D is TRBD1 (6 bases). Germline lookup yields CDR1 SGHNT and CDR2 YENEEA. Trimming removed 1 base from V and 3 bases from J, with 13 bases in between. The CDR3 totals 15 residues. The CDR3, as DNA: TGTGCCAGCAGCTTAGTTGGGGGCGTCGGCTACGAGCAGTACTTC. Protein: CASSLVGGVGYEQYF.

This clone was picked up a small number of times. This rearrangement joins TRBV28 to TRBJ2-7, with TRBD1 matching 8 bases. CDR1 is MDHEN and CDR2 is SYDVKM in the germline V gene. Unmatched junction bases numbered 5, after V lost 5 bases and J lost 2 bases. This CDR3 is 14 amino acids long. CDR3 residues: CASSPGGRTYEQYF. DNA for the CDR3: TGTGCCAGCAGTCCAGGGGGCCGGACCTACGAGCAGTACTTC.

The chain recombines TRBV13 with TRBJ1-2, with D possibly TRBD1 on 5 matching bases. Germline assignment: CDR1 PRHDT and CDR2 FYEKMQ (reference sequence). V dropped 1 base and J dropped 0 bases, with 9 bases sitting between them. The CDR3 consists of 15 residues. Here the CDR3 DNA reads TGTGCCAGCAGCTTAGAGAGGGGAGCTAACTATGGCTACACCTTC. Residues: CASSLERGANYGYTF.

The rearrangement links TRBV30 to TRBJ1-1; no clear D gene. CDR1 GTSNPN and CDR2 SVGIG come from the germline V gene (reference sequence). The CDR3 has 14 amino acids. V was trimmed by 2 bases and J by 1 base, leaving 11 bases between them. The CDR3 DNA reads as TGTGCCTGGAGTCCCCCAGGCAGGAACACTGAAGCTTTCTTT. This codes for CAWSPPGRNTEAFF.